The subject of this entry is one T cell receptor beta chain. The data stem from a study of blood T cell repertoires in COVID-19. As for the study in general: Some COVID-19 samples were acute and others convalescent; all came from the United States, Italy and Spain. PBMCs, B-cell-depleted T cells, or T cells provided the cDNA or gDNA that made up the material.

Germline V gives CDR1 LNHDA, CDR2 SQIVND (reference sequence). This CDR3 is built from 14 residues. The germline V and J ends were trimmed by 7 bases and 5 bases, with 15 bases remaining between them. Under the authors' procedure: Reference gene primer amplification gave nucleated cell count estimates. Only in-frame clones appear in the TCRdb table, and some are missing; sequencing was by immunoSEQ multiplex PCR. D and trimming were read from the DNA, whereas the V and J calls and clone size are those reported in that table. The table includes 45,000 or so clones, around 86% detected once. Sequencing was carried out using peripheral blood. V gene TRBV19 combines with J gene TRBJ2-1; possibly TRBD2 for D (6 bases). The sequence came from a man aged 35 to 55 with active COVID-19. The CDR3 DNA is TGTGCCAGTAAAAGGAGGGATCTTCACAATGAGCAGTTCTTC. Translation: CASKRRDLHNEQFF.